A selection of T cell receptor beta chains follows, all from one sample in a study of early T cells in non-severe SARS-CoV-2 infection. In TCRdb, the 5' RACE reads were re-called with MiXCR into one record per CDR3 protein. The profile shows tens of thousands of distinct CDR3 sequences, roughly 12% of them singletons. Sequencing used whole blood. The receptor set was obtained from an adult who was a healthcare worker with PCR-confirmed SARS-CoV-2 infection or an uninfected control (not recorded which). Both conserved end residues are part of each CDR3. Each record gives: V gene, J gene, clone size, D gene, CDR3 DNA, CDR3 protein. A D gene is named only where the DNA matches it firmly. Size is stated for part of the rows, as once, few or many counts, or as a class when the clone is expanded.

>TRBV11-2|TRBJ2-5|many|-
TGTGCCAGCAGCCCTACAGGGCAACTCCGGGAGACCCAGTACTTC
CASSPTGQLRETQYF
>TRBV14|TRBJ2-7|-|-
TGTGCCAGCAGCCCCCGGGGACAAGGTTACACCTACGAGCAGTACTTC
CASSPRGQGYTYEQYF
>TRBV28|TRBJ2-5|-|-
TGTGCCAGCAGTCCTCCAGGGCCGTTACGGACCCAGTACTTC
CASSPPGPLRTQYF
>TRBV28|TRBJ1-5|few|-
TGTGCCAGCAGTTTGACGGAAAATAGCAATCAGCCCCAGCATTTT
CASSLTENSNQPQHF
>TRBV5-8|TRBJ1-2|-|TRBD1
TGTGCCAGCAGCCCCCGAGGTGGCAGGGGGAACTATGGCTACACCTTC
CASSPRGGRGNYGYTF
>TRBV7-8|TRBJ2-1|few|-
TGTGCCAGCAGCTTATCCCCCGGTGGACGTAATGAGCAGTTCTTC
CASSLSPGGRNEQFF
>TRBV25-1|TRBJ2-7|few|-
TGTGCCAGCAGTGTGCAGAACTACGAGCAGTACTTC
CASSVQNYEQYF
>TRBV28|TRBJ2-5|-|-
TGTGCCAGCCGGTCGGAAGAGACCCAGTACTTC
CASRSEETQYF
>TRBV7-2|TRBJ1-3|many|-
TGTGCCAGCAGCTTAGATACCAGCCCCCCTGGAAACACCATATATTTT
CASSLDTSPPGNTIYF
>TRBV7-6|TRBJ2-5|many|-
TGTGCCAGCAGCTTAGCGCTGGGGGAAGGAGAGACCCAGTACTTC
CASSLALGEGETQYF
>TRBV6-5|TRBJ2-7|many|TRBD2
TGTGCCAGCAGTTACCTACTAGCGGGAGGGCCCCGGGGCGAGCAGTACTTC
CASSYLLAGGPRGEQYF
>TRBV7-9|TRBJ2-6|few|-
TGTGCCAGCGTACTGGACAGCTCTGGGGCCAACGTCCTGACTTTC
CASVLDSSGANVLTF
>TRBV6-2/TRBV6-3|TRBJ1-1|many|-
TGTGCCAGCAGTTATTGGCGGGACACTGAAGCTTTCTTT
CASSYWRDTEAFF